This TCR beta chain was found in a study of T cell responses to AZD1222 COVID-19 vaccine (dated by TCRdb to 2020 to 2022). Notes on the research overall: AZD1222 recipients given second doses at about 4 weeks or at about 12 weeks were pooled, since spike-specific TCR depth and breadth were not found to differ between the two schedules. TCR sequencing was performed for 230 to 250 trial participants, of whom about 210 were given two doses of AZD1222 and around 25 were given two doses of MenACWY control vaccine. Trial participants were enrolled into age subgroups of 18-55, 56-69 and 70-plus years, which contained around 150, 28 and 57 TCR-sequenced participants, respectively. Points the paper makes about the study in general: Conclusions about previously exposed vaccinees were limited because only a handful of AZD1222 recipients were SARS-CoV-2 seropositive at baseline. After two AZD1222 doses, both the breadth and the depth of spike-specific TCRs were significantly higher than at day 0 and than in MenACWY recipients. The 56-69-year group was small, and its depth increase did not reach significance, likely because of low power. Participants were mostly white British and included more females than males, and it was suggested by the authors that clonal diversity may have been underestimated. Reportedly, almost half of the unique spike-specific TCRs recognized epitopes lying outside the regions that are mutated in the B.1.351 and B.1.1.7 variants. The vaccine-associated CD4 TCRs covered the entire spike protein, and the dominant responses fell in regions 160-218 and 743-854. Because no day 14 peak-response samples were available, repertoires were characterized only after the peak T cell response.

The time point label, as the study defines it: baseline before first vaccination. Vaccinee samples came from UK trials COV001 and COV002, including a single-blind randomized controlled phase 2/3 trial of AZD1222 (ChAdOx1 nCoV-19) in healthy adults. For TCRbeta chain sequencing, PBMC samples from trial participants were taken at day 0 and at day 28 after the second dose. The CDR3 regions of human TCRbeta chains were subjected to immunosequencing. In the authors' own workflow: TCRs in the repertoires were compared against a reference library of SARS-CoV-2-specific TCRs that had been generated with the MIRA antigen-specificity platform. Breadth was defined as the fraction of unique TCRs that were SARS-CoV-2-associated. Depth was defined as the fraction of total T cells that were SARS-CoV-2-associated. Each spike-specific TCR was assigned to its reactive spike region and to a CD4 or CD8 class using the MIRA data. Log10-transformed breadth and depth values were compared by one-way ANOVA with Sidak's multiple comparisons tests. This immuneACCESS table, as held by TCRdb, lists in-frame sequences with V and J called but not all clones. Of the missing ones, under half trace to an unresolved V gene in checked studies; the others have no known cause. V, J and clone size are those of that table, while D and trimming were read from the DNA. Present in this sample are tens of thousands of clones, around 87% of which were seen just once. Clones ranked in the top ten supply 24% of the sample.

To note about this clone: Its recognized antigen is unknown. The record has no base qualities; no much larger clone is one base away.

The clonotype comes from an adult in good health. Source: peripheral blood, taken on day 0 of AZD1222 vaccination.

The sequenced DNA is TGTGCCAGCAGCCTAAGGGGGCCTAGTTTACAAGGGCCTTGGGCGCAGTATTTT. Translation gives CASSLRGPSLQGPWAQYF. Recombination connected TRBV7-8 to TRBJ2-3, with 7 bases matching TRBD1. The germline V end is reduced by 5 bases and the J end by 10 bases; junction bases left unmatched: 24. As encoded in the germline V gene, CDR1 is SGHVS while CDR2 is FQNEAQ. Including the terminal cysteine and phenylalanine, the CDR3 comprises 18 residues. The retained sequence is limited to the CDR3, 54 bases, with the frame set at the first base.